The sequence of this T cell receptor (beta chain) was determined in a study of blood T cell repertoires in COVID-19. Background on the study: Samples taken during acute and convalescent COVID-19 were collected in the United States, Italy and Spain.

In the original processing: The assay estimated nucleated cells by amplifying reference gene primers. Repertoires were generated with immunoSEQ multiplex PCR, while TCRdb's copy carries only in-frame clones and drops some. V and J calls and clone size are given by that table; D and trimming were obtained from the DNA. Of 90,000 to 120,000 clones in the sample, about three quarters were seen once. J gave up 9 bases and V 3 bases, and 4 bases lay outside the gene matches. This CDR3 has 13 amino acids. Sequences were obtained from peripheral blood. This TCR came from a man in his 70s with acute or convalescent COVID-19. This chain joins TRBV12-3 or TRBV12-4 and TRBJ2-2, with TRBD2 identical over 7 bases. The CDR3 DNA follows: TGTGCCAGCAGTTTCCGGGGAGGGCGGGAGCTGTTTTTT. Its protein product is CASSFRGGRELFF.